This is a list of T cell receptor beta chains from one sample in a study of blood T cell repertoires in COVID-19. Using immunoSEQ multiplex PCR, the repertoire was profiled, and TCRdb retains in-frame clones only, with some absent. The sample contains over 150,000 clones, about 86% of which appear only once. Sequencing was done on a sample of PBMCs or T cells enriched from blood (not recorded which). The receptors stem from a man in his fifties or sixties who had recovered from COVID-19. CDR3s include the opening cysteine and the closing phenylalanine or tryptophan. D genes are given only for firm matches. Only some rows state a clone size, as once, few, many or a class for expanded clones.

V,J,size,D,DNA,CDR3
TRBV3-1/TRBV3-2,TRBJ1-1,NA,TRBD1,TGTGCCAGCAGGGCGGGACAGGGTCACACTGAAGCTTTCTTT,CASRAGQGHTEAFF
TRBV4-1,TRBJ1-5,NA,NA,TGCGCCAGCAGCCAAGAGACCCGGGGACAGCCCCAGCATTTT,CASSQETRGQPQHF
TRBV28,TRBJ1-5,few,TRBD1,TGTGCCAGCAGTTTACAGGGGGCGCGTAATCAGCCCCAGCATTTT,CASSLQGARNQPQHF
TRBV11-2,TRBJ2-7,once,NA,TGTGCCAGCAGCTTAGACGGTGGACTTCCACTTGAGCAGTACTTC,CASSLDGGLPLEQYF
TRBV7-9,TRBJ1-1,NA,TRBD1,TGTGCCAGCAGCGTTGGTATGGGACAGGGGAACACTGAAGCTTTCTTT,CASSVGMGQGNTEAFF
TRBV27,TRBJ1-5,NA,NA,TGTGCCAGCAGTCCCACGGGGGTGGGCCAGCCCCAGCATTTT,CASSPTGVGQPQHF
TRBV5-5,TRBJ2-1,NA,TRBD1,TGTGCCAGCAGCTTGGGCCGGGACAGGGCGAGGCAGTTCTTC,CASSLGRDRARQFF
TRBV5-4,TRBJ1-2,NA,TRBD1,TGTGCCAGCAGCAGGGACAGGGTAACTAACTATGGCTACACCTTC,CASSRDRVTNYGYTF
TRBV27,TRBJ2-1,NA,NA,TGTGCCAGCAGTTCTAGTGGTGAGCAGTTCTTC,CASSSSGEQFF
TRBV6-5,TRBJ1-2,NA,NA,TGTGCCAGCCCTACCGCGGCACAGGGCATCGTTGGCTACACCTTC,CASPTAAQGIVGYTF
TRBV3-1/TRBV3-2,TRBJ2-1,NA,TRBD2,TGTGCCAGCAGCTACACTAGCGGGGTCAACAATGAGCAGTTCTTC,CASSYTSGVNNEQFF
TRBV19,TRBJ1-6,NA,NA,TGTGCCAGTAGTATTAGCAATTGGGGCGATACGTCACCCCTCCACTTT,CASSISNWGDTSPLHF
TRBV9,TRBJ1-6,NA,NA,TGTGCCAGCAGCGAGAGAGGAAGCTTTAATTCACCCCTCCACTTT,CASSERGSFNSPLHF
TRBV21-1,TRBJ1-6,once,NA,TGTGCCAGCAGCGGGACAAAGAGATCACCCCTCCACTTT,CASSGTKRSPLHF
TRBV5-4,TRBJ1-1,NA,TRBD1,TGTGCCAGCAGCTTGGAGAGGGGGCGCGGAATAATGAACACTGAAGCTTTCTTT,CASSLERGRGIMNTEAFF
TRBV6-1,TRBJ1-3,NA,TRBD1,TGTGCCAGCAGTGAAGCGGGACAGGGGTTAGGAAACACCATATATTTT,CASSEAGQGLGNTIYF
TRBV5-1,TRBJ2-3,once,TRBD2,TGCGCCAGCAGCTTGGGGCGCGGGGGAAGCACAGATACGCAGTATTTT,CASSLGRGGSTDTQYF
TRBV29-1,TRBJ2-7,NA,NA,TGCAGCGTTGAAGATACCTACGAGCAGTACTTC,CSVEDTYEQYF
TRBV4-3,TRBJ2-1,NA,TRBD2,TGCGCCAGCAGCCCAGACATTAGCGGGGAGCAGGGTGAGCAGTTCTTC,CASSPDISGEQGEQFF
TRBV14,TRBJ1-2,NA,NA,TGTGCCAGCAGCCCAACAGGGTTGGATGGTGGCTACACCTTC,CASSPTGLDGGYTF
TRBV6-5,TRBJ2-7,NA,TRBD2,TGTGCCAGCAGCTTATATCGGGGGGTTCTAGCCGAGCAGTACTTC,CASSLYRGVLAEQYF
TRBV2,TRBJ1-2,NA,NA,TGTGCCAGCAGTGAGGACATGCCGATTAACTATGGCTACACCTTC,CASSEDMPINYGYTF
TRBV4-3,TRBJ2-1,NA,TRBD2,TGCGCCAGCAGCCATGCTAGCGGGGGGTTGGATGAGCAGTTCTTC,CASSHASGGLDEQFF
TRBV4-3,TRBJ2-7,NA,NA,TGCGCCAGCAGCCAAGAGAGGATCGCCGAGCAGTACTTC,CASSQERIAEQYF
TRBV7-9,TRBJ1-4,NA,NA,TGTGCCAGCAGCACCCGCGGGGGTGGAAATGAAAAACTGTTTTTT,CASSTRGGGNEKLFF
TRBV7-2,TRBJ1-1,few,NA,TGTGCCAGCAGATCATCACAGGGTTGGACTGAAGCTTTCTTT,CASRSSQGWTEAFF
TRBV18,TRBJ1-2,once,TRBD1,TGTGCCAGCTCACCGTCGGGACAGCCACTAACTAACTATGGCTACACCTTC,CASSPSGQPLTNYGYTF
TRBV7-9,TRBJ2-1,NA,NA,TGTGCCAGCAGCCCTACAGGGGGGGTTTATGACAATGAGCAGTTCTTC,CASSPTGGVYDNEQFF
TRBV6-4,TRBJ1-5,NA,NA,TGTGCCAGCAGTGGGTGGGGAGGATCGGGCAATCAGCCCCAGCATTTT,CASSGWGGSGNQPQHF